This entry describes one T cell receptor (beta chain). The sample originates from a study of blood T cell repertoires in COVID-19. Study context: The cDNA or gDNA used as material had been derived from T cells, B-cell-depleted T cells, or PBMCs.

In the authors' workflow: Cell counts per sample came from amplifying reference gene primers. Sequenced by immunoSEQ multiplex PCR; TCRdb stores in-frame clones only, minus some. V, J and clone size reflect that table, while D and trimming were determined from the DNA. Seen here are nearly 90,000 clones, 75% to 90% observed once, and the top ten hold 11%. The ends lost 4 bases at V and 7 bases at J; junction bases unmatched: 7. Germline V gene lookup returns CDR1 KGHDR and CDR2 SFDVKD. CDR3 length equals 17 residues. The chain links TRBV24-1 to TRBJ2-1, with 15 bases matching TRBD2. This clonotype originated in a man at least 80 years old with acute or convalescent COVID-19. The source material was peripheral blood. CDR3 sequence: CATSEPGLAGGDNEQFF. The CDR3 coding sequence is TGTGCCACCAGTGAACCCGGACTAGCGGGGGGGGATAATGAGCAGTTCTTC.